Sequencing of this TCR beta chain was carried out in a study of T cell repertoires in cytomegalovirus infection. The J segment lost 7 bases and the V segment lost 1 base, leaving 7 bases of the junction unmatched. CDR1 MGHRA and CDR2 YSYEKL come from the germline V gene. The length of the CDR3 is 16 residues. Study findings and constraints: Dominating the ex vivo response were HLA-C-restricted CMV-specific TCR beta clonotypes.

Each CDR3 protein gets one entry after TCRdb re-called the reads with MiXCR. The table records hundreds of thousands of distinct CDR3 sequences, more than 20% of them present only once. A note on this clonotype: Its cognate antigen is unknown.

Sequencing was performed on CD8+ T cells from PBMCs. The chain employs TRBV4-1 and TRBJ1-4, with 9 bases lining up with TRBD1. The TCR comes from a human donor in good health (CMV status not recorded). Some clones in this sample may be carry-over from other donors' samples. For the CDR3, the DNA is TGCGCCAGCAGCCAAGTAACACAGGGGGCGAGTGAAAAACTGTTTTTT. Encoded protein: CASSQVTQGASEKLFF.